The subject of this entry is one TCR beta chain. These data originate in a study of blood T cell repertoires in COVID-19. The overall study: Some COVID-19 samples were acute and others convalescent; all came from the United States, Italy and Spain. PBMCs, B-cell-depleted T cells, or T cells were the source of the cDNA or gDNA that made up the material.

V was clipped by 1 base and J by 2 bases, with 6 bases between them. Germline V gene sequence: CDR1 SGHNT, CDR2 YENEEA. The CDR3 consists of 14 residues. Methods used by the authors: For nucleated cells, counts were estimated from reference gene primer amplification. The assay was immunoSEQ multiplex PCR, and TCRdb's table has in-frame clones only and misses some. That table supplies the V and J calls and clone size; D and trimming were determined from the DNA. The sample has roughly 24,000 clones; approximately 88% are singletons. Sequencing input: peripheral blood. This receptor was identified in a woman in her sixties or seventies with active COVID-19. The rearrangement joins TRBV11-3 to TRBJ1-3; weak D call: TRBD1 (6 bases). The CDR3 DNA sequence: TGTGCCAGCAGCTTAGGGGGGCCTGGAAACACCATATATTTT. Residues: CASSLGGPGNTIYF. The complete variable domain, with remaining parts taken from reference TRBV11-3 and TRBJ1-3, reads EAGVVQSPRYKIIEKKQPVAFWCNPISGHNTLYWYLQNLGQGPELLIRYENEEAVDDSQLPKDRFSAERLKGVDSTLKIQPAELGDSAVYLCASSLGGPGNTIYFGEGSWLTVV.